This TCR beta chain was captured in a study of T cell repertoires in cytomegalovirus infection (dated by TCRdb to about 2019). For the study in its entirety: Donor HLA type was relevant to the analysis, because carriage of CMV infection together with the matching HLA type was indicated by public TCR beta signatures.

This clonotype is assessed as medium-sized (0.01 to 0.1%). Its specific antigen is unknown. No base qualities exist here, and no much larger clone lies one base off it. The CDR3 numbers 16 residues from cysteine through phenylalanine. Of the read, only the CDR3 DNA is kept; its 48 bases are in frame from base 1. V drops 0 bases and J drops 3 bases, leaving 14 bases in between. The germline V gene sets CDR1 to MGHRA and CDR2 to YSYEKL. Beyond this particular receptor, the publication reports: Carriers of CMV infection plus the relevant HLA type were discriminated by the cumulative frequency of public TCR beta family members in the study cohort and in an independent approximately 360-donor cohort. The ex vivo response was dominated by HLA-C-restricted CMV-specific TCR beta clonotypes, which also provided the single most frequent clonotype in two of eight donors.

The reads were generated on an Illumina HiSeq 1500. TCRdb trimmed the raw reads at Q25, called clones with MiXCR and kept productive beta chains. Records with the same CDR3 protein are collapsed into one entry carrying the most frequent genes and DNA. Here the sample has approximately 130,000 distinct CDR3 sequences; approximately 9.2% occur a single time. Roughly a tenth of the sample is held by the ten biggest clonotypes. The sequence links TRBV4-1 to TRBJ1-2, with TRBD1 perhaps the D gene, on 6 matching bases. This clonotype originated in a human donor in good health (CMV status not recorded). Some clones in this sample may be carry-over from other donors' samples. The sequencing sample was made of PBMCs. The DNA sequence follows: TGCGCCAGCAGCCAAGAGGTGGCAGGGGCGCACTATGGCTACACCTTC. Its protein reads: CASSQEVAGAHYGYTF.